One and the same sample provided the 18 T cell receptor beta chains below, sequenced in a study of CD8 T cells in ankylosing spondylitis. Findings and limits, study-wide: Made up of 7 to 9 highly homologous variants, a TCR beta motif appeared characteristic of ankylosing spondylitis blood.

Using its own MiXCR run on the 5' RACE reads, TCRdb lists one record per CDR3 protein. Here the sample spans some 800,000 distinct CDR3 sequences, about 10% being singletons. Antigens for these TCRs are unknown. Sequenced sample: blood, either unsorted or a sorted T cell fraction (not recorded which). The receptors here all came from a male donor with ankylosing spondylitis.

The chain combines TRBV7-2 with TRBJ1-1; tentatively, D is TRBD1 (5 bases). This CDR3 has 13 residues. Germline V gene data show CDR1 as SGHTA and CDR2 as FQGNSA. The germline V and J ends were trimmed by 3 bases and 4 bases, with 9 bases remaining between them. CDR3 sequence: CASSFRDGTEAFF. CDR3 DNA sequence: TGTGCCAGCAGCTTCCGGGACGGCACTGAAGCTTTCTTT.

This clonotype was seen more than once but under ten times. The chain is built from TRBV15 and TRBJ1-1; D gene unclear. The CDR3 has 14 amino acids. The germline V and J ends were trimmed by 0 bases and 7 bases, with 12 bases remaining between them. CDR1 and CDR2 (germline): LNHNV, YYDKDF (reference sequence). CDR3 sequence: CATSREGGLGEAFF. The CDR3 DNA follows: TGTGCCACCAGCAGAGAGGGAGGTTTGGGTGAAGCTTTCTTT. The whole variable domain, remainder taken from reference TRBV15 and TRBJ1-1, is DAMVIQNPRYQVTQFGKPVTLSCSQTLNHNVMYWYQQKSSQAPKLLFHYYDKDFNNEADTPDNFQSRRPNTSFCFLDIRSPGLGDTAMYLCATSREGGLGEAFFGQGTRLTVV.

This clonotype was counted between two and nine times. This chain uses TRBV20-1 with TRBJ1-1; 8 positions match TRBD1. The CDR3 sequence is 14 residues long. CDR1 DFQATT and CDR2 SNEGSKA come from the germline V gene (reference sequence). V gave up 1 base and J gave up 1 base; unmatched junction bases: 2. The CDR3 loop reads CSARGQGANTEAFF. The CDR3 nucleotides are TGCAGTGCTAGAGGGCAGGGGGCGAACACTGAAGCTTTCTTT.

The chain recombines TRBV28 with TRBJ2-5; 7 bases are a match to TRBD1. The CDR3 spans 14 residues. CDR1 and CDR2 (germline): MDHEN, SYDVKM. V lost 7 bases to trimming and J lost 3 bases; unmatched junction nucleotides: 8. CDR3 amino acids: CASTLRGTEETQYF. The CDR3 bases are TGTGCCAGCACCCTTAGGGGGACAGAAGAGACCCAGTACTTC.

This clonotype appeared a few times. The chain has TRBV5-1 and TRBJ2-3, with 8 bases lining up with TRBD2. V was pared by 4 bases and J by 6 bases, with 10 bases of the junction left unmatched. The CDR3 is made up of 15 amino acids. From germline, CDR1 is SGHRS and CDR2 YFSETQ. CDR3 sequence: CASSVAGGGTDTQYF. In nucleotides, the CDR3 is TGCGCCAGCAGCGTGGCCGGCGGGGGGACCGATACGCAGTATTTT.

This chain uses TRBV5-1 with TRBJ2-4; the D call may be TRBD1 or TRBD2 (5 bases each). The germline CDR1 and CDR2 sequences are SGHRS and YFSETQ. The V gene lost 5 bases and the J gene lost 5 bases, with 11 bases spanning the gap. The CDR3 covers 13 residues. The CDR3 here is CASSNGAQNIQYF. In DNA, the CDR3 is TGCGCCAGCAGTAACGGGGCCCAAAACATTCAGTACTTC.

V is TRBV28 and J is TRBJ1-6, with D perhaps matching TRBD1 (5 bases). Looked up from germline, CDR1 is MDHEN and CDR2 is SYDVKM. This CDR3 region has 13 residues. Trimming left V 8 bases short and J 9 bases short, with 14 bases between. The CDR3 DNA reads as TGTGCCAGCCAGACAGAATTGCGTTCACCCCTCCACTTT. This encodes CASQTELRSPLHF.

The V and J genes are TRBV7-9 and TRBJ2-5; D is ambiguous. The CDR3 runs 14 residues. CDR1 and CDR2 from the germline V gene are SEHNR and FQNEAQ (reference sequence). V lost 4 bases, J lost 5 bases, and 14 bases lay in between. CDR3 sequence reads: CASSSLVILETQYF. The CDR3 DNA follows: TGTGCCAGCAGCTCCCTGGTAATTTTGGAGACCCAGTACTTC. The full variable domain, in which reference TRBV7-9 and TRBJ2-5 provide the parts outside the CDR3, is DTGVSQNPRHKITKRGQNVTFRCDPISEHNRLYWYRQTLGQGPEFLTYFQNEAQLEKSRLLSDRFSAERPKGSFSTLEIQRTEQGDSAMYLCASSSLVILETQYFGPGTRLLVL.

The chain carries TRBV20-1 and TRBJ2-7; weak D call: TRBD1 (6 bases). Germline-derived CDR1 and CDR2 are DFQATT and SNEGSKA (reference sequence). Trimming took off 3 bases at V and 2 bases at J, with 14 bases between the two ends. This CDR3 region has 14 residues. This CDR3 is CSASPPAGAYEQYF. The CDR3 coding sequence is TGCAGTGCTAGTCCCCCTGCAGGGGCCTACGAGCAGTACTTC.

This clonotype showed up just a few times. The chain's CDR3 is CASSGGLADSYEQYF. For the CDR3, the DNA is TGTGCCAGCAGCGGCGGACTAGCGGACTCCTACGAGCAGTACTTC. This rearrangement joins TRBV9 to TRBJ2-7; 10 positions match TRBD2. In germline, CDR1 is SGDLS, CDR2 YYNGEE. This CDR3 is 15 amino acids long. Unmatched junction bases numbered 3, after V lost 3 bases and J lost 0 bases.

This rearrangement joins TRBV18 to TRBJ2-1; D gene unclear. V was pared by 2 bases and J by 4 bases, with 12 bases between. This CDR3 contains 15 residues. The germline V gene encodes CDR1 KGHSH and CDR2 LQKENI. The CDR3 region has the DNA TGTGCCAGCTCACCAGGGCAGAGAGAGTACAATGAGCAGTTCTTC. As protein: CASSPGQREYNEQFF.

This clonotype occurred a few times. The chain links TRBV5-1 to TRBJ1-1; D not certain. The germline CDR1 and CDR2 sequences are SGHRS and YFSETQ. This CDR3 is 15 amino acids long. Trimming shortened V by 4 bases and J by 5 bases, and 18 bases separated the two germline ends. For the CDR3, the DNA is TGCGCCAGCAGCCCCCGTTTGTGGGGAGGGACTGAAGCTTTCTTT. Encoded protein: CASSPRLWGGTEAFF.

This chain uses TRBV20-1 with TRBJ1-5; TRBD1 agrees at 8 bases. The CDR3 is 15 residues long. J gave up 5 bases and V 0 bases, and 6 bases lay outside the gene matches. Germline lookup yields CDR1 DFQATT and CDR2 SNEGSKA (reference sequence). The CDR3 region has the DNA TGCAGTGCTAGAGATAGGTCAGGGGGCGATCAGCCCCAGCATTTT. It is translated as CSARDRSGGDQPQHF.

This chain links TRBV20-1 with TRBJ2-7, with D possibly TRBD2 on 6 matching bases. The CDR3 is 16 residues long. Germline lookup yields CDR1 DFQATT and CDR2 SNEGSKA (reference sequence). Trimming removed 2 bases from V and 4 bases from J, with 21 bases in between. The CDR3 DNA is TGCAGTGCTAGATCCCCCATTGGAGGGGCCTTTTACGAGCAGTACTTC. Translating gives CSARSPIGGAFYEQYF.

This clonotype has ten or more counts. The V gene is TRBV7-2, the J gene TRBJ1-1; 7 bases align to TRBD1. V was pared by 5 bases and J by 0 bases, with 6 bases of the junction left unmatched. Germline CDR1 is SGHTA and CDR2 is FQGNSA. CDR3 length: 15 amino acids. The CDR3 DNA sequence: TGTGCCAGCAGCCCCACGACAGGGATGAACACTGAAGCTTTCTTT. It is translated as CASSPTTGMNTEAFF.

The chain links TRBV5-1 to TRBJ1-2; tentatively, D is TRBD1 (6 bases). The CDR3 consists of 14 residues. V lost 1 base and J lost 8, with 15 bases in between. The germline gives CDR1 SGHRS, CDR2 YFSETQ. The CDR3 here is CASSLMSGTSGYTF. As DNA, the CDR3 is TGCGCCAGCAGCTTGATGTCAGGGACAAGCGGCTACACCTTC.

The V call is TRBV6-2 or TRBV6-3, the J call TRBJ1-2; D not certain. CDR1 and CDR2 from the germline V gene are MNHEY and SVGEGT. Trimming pared 4 bases from V and 2 bases from J, leaving 11 bases between. This CDR3 contains 14 residues. The CDR3 sequence: CASSWILRNYGYTF. CDR3 DNA: TGTGCCAGCAGTTGGATTCTCCGGAACTATGGCTACACCTTC.

This clonotype came up a few times. V gene TRBV9 combines with J gene TRBJ2-5; 10 bases agree with TRBD2. Per germline, CDR1 SGDLS and CDR2 YYNGEE. The CDR3 is 15 amino acids. The ends lost 2 bases at V and 5 bases at J; junction bases unmatched: 6. CDR3 bases: TGTGCCAGCAGCGTGGCTAGCGGGAGCGTGGAGACCCAGTACTTC. Protein sequence: CASSVASGSVETQYF.